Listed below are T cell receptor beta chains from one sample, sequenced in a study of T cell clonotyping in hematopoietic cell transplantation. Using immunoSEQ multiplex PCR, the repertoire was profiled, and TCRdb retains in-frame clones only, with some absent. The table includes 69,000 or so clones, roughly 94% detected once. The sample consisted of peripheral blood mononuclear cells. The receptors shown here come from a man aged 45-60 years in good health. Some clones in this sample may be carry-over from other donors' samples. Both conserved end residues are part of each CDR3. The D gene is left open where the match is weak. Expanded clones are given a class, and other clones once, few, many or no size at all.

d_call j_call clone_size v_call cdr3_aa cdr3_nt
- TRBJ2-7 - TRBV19 CASSIGAAGFYEQYF TGTGCCAGTAGTATAGGGGCAGCGGGCTTCTACGAGCAGTACTTC
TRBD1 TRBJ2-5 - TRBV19 CASSFGQGRETQYF TGTGCCAGTAGTTTTGGACAGGGCCGGGAGACCCAGTACTTC
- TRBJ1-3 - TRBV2 CASSATGLSNLPGNTIYF TGTGCCAGCAGCGCGACGGGACTCTCCAACCTTCCTGGAAACACCATATATTTT
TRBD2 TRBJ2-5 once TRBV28 CASRSTSGSKTQYF TGTGCCAGCAGGTCGACTAGCGGGAGCAAGACCCAGTACTTC
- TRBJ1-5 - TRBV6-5 CASSTHRTQEAQHF TGTGCCAGCAGTACACACAGAACACAGGAGGCCCAGCATTTT
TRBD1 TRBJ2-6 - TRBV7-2 CASSLGTDFRPGANVLTF TGTGCCAGCAGTCTCGGGACAGATTTCCGGCCGGGGGCCAACGTCCTGACTTTC
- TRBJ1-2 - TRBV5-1 CASSLVRGTNYGYTF TGCGCCAGCAGCTTGGTAAGGGGAACTAACTATGGCTACACCTTC
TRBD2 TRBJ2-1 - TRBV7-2 CASSGRTSGEQFF TGTGCCAGCAGCGGCCGGACTAGCGGTGAGCAGTTCTTC
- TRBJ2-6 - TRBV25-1 CASSGGGAGANVLTF TGTGCCAGCAGTGGAGGGGGGGCCGGGGCCAACGTCCTGACTTTC
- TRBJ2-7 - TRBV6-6 CASSYSLGYEQYF TGTGCCAGCAGTTACTCGTTAGGTTACGAGCAGTACTTC
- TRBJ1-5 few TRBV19 CASSIVQGPQHF TGTGCCAGTAGTATAGTTCAGGGACCCCAGCATTTT
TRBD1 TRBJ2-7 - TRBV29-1 CSVSGGRDDAYEQYF TGCAGCGTTTCAGGGGGCAGGGACGATGCCTACGAGCAGTACTTC
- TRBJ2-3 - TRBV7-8 CASSLGTDTQYF TGTGCCAGCAGCCTCGGCACAGATACGCAGTATTTT
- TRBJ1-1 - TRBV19 CASSSHSWRILMNTEAFF TGTGCCAGTAGTAGCCACAGTTGGCGGATACTAATGAACACTGAAGCTTTCTTT
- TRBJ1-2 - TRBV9 CASSSDGNYGYTF TGTGCCAGCAGCTCGGACGGAAACTATGGCTACACCTTC
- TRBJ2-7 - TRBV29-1 CSARDRSYEQYF TGCAGCGCCCGGGACCGCTCCTACGAGCAGTACTTC
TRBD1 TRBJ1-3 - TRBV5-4 CASSIGTGAGNTIYF TGTGCCAGCAGCATAGGGACAGGTGCTGGAAACACCATATATTTT
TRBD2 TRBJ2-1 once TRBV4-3 CASSQGRTSGVEQFF TGCGCCAGCAGCCAGGGCAGGACTAGCGGGGTTGAGCAGTTCTTC
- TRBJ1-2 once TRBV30 CAWSGVGYTF TGTGCCTGGAGTGGGGTAGGCTACACCTTC
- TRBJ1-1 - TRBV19 CASSMTLGAEAFF TGTGCCAGTAGTATGACGTTAGGCGCTGAAGCTTTCTTT
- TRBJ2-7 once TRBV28 CASSQGLFTGELYEQYF TGTGCCAGCAGTCAGGGCCTCTTTACCGGGGAGCTCTACGAGCAGTACTTC
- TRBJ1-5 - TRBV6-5 CASGSLGYSNQPQHF TGTGCCAGCGGATCACTGGGATATAGCAATCAGCCCCAGCATTTT
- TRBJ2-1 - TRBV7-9 CASSFRGLNGNEQFF TGTGCCAGCAGCTTCCGGGGCCTCAATGGGAATGAGCAGTTCTTC
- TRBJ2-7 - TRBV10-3 CAISVREHPYEQYF TGTGCCATCAGTGTCAGGGAGCACCCCTACGAGCAGTACTTC
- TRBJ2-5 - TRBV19 CASSYRVVTETQYF TGTGCCAGTAGTTACAGGGTAGTTACGGAGACCCAGTACTTC
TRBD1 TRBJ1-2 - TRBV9 CASSSVDRVGYTF TGTGCCAGCAGCTCAGTAGACAGGGTCGGCTACACCTTC
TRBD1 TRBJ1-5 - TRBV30 CAWSVGGPGQPQHF TGTGCCTGGAGTGTAGGGGGCCCTGGTCAGCCCCAGCATTTT
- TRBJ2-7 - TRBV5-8 CASSLGDTGYEQYF TGTGCCAGCAGCCTTGGGGATACGGGCTACGAGCAGTACTTC
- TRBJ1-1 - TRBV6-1 CASRQGSVFRSAFF TGTGCCAGCAGACAGGGAAGTGTTTTTAGATCAGCTTTCTTT
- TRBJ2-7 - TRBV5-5 CASSLNVDYEQYF TGTGCCAGCAGCTTGAACGTCGACTACGAGCAGTACTTC
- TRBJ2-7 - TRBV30 CAWSTTGFSYEQYF TGTGCCTGGAGTACAACAGGGTTTTCCTACGAGCAGTACTTC
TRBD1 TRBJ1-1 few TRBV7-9 CASRRQGGMNTEAFF TGTGCCAGCAGAAGACAGGGAGGGATGAACACTGAAGCTTTCTTT
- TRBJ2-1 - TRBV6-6 CGCSGSYNEQFF TGTGGCTGTTCTGGCTCCTACAATGAGCAGTTCTTC
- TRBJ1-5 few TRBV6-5 CASRRQSNQPQHF TGTGCCAGCCGACGACAGAGCAATCAGCCCCAGCATTTT
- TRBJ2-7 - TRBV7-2 CASSPSVFLSYEQYF TGTGCCAGCAGCCCCTCCGTGTTTTTATCCTACGAGCAGTACTTC
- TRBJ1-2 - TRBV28 CASSFRTIYTF TGTGCCAGCAGTTTTCGGACCATCTACACCTTC
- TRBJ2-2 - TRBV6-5 CASSYFNTGELFF TGTGCCAGCAGTTACTTCAACACCGGGGAGCTGTTTTTT
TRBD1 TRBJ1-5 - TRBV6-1 CASRGAGGQPQHF TGTGCCAGCAGGGGGGCAGGGGGACAGCCCCAGCATTTT
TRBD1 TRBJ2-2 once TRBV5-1 CASSLVGQGRYTGELFF TGCGCCAGCAGCTTGGTGGGACAGGGGAGGTACACCGGGGAGCTGTTTTTT
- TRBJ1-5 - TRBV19 CASTVVRNSNQPQHF TGTGCCAGTACCGTCGTTAGGAATAGCAATCAGCCCCAGCATTTT
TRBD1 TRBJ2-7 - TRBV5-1 CASSLLGQGAYEQYF TGCGCCAGCAGCCTCCTCGGACAGGGGGCCTACGAGCAGTACTTC
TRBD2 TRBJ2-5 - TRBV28 CASMTSGSRETQYF TGTGCCAGCATGACTAGCGGGAGTAGGGAGACCCAGTACTTC
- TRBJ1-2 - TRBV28 CASSFAGQLGYTF TGTGCCAGCAGTTTTGCTGGACAACTTGGCTACACCTTC
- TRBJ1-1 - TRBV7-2 CASSQARESTEAFF TGTGCCAGCAGCCAGGCCCGGGAGTCCACTGAAGCTTTCTTT
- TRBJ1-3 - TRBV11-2 CASSNRQRSGNTIYF TGTGCCAGCAGCAATCGACAGCGCTCTGGAAACACCATATATTTT
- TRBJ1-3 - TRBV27 CASSLGDPSGNTIYF TGTGCCAGCAGTTTGGGTGACCCGTCTGGAAACACCATATATTTT
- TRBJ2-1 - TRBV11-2 CASSLAGNYNEQFF TGTGCCAGCAGCTTAGCCGGGAACTACAATGAGCAGTTCTTC
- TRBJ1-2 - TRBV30 CAWTGVGYGYTF TGTGCCTGGACTGGGGTCGGATATGGCTACACCTTC
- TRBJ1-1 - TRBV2 CASRPGAEAFF TGTGCCAGCCGCCCCGGGGCTGAAGCTTTCTTT
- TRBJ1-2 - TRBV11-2 CASSSIQGNYGYTF TGTGCCAGCAGCTCCATCCAGGGTAACTATGGCTACACCTTC
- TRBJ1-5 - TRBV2 CASKGQFNQPQHF TGTGCCAGCAAAGGACAATTCAATCAGCCCCAGCATTTT
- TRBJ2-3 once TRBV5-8 CASSQVGSSTDTQYF TGTGCCAGCAGCCAGGTGGGCAGTAGCACAGATACGCAGTATTTT